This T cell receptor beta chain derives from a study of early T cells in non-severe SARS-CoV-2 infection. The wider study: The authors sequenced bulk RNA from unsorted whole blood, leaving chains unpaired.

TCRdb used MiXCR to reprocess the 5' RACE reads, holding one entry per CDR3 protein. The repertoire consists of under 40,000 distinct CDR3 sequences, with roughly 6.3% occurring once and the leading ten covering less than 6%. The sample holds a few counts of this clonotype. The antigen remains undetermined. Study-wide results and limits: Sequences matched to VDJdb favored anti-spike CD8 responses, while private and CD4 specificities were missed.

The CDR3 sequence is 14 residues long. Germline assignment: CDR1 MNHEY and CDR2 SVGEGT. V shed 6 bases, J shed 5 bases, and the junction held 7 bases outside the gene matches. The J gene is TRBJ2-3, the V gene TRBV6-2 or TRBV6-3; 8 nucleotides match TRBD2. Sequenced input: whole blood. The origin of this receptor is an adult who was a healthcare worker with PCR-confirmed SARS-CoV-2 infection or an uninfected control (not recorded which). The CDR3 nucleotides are TGTGCCAGCAGCCCCCCCCTAGCGGGAGATACGCAGTATTTT. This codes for CASSPPLAGDTQYF.